This is a list of T cell receptor beta chains from one sample in a study of T cell clonotyping in hematopoietic cell transplantation. Generated by immunoSEQ multiplex PCR, the TCRdb table keeps only in-frame clones and is missing some. There are several thousand clones in the sample; just over 70% occur only once, and 4.5% to 7.5% lies in the top ten. Here the sequenced sample was peripheral blood mononuclear cells, taken 30 days after allogeneic stem cell transplant. These receptors originate from a male patient aged 40 to 55 who had an allogeneic stem cell transplant from an unrelated donor, so the T cells may come from the graft donor. Some clones in this sample may be carry-over from other donors' samples. Each CDR3 is given with its conserved first and last residue. Fields, in order: D gene, clone size, V gene, J gene, CDR3 protein, CDR3 DNA. A D gene is named only where the DNA matches it firmly. Clone size is shown for a subset of rows, as once, few, many or a class of expanded clone.

d_gene: .; abundance: .; v_gene: TRBV9; j_gene: TRBJ2-6; CDR3aa: CASSPGRVSGANVLTF; CDR3nt: TGTGCCAGCAGCCCGGGTAGGGTCTCTGGGGCCAACGTCCTGACTTTC
d_gene: .; abundance: .; v_gene: TRBV5-8; j_gene: TRBJ2-7; CDR3aa: CASARARVGEQYF; CDR3nt: TGTGCCAGCGCCCGGGCGCGAGTCGGCGAGCAGTACTTC
d_gene: .; abundance: .; v_gene: TRBV30; j_gene: TRBJ2-5; CDR3aa: CAWSPGVETQYF; CDR3nt: TGTGCCTGGAGTCCCGGGGTGGAGACCCAGTACTTC
d_gene: .; abundance: .; v_gene: TRBV27; j_gene: TRBJ2-7; CDR3aa: CASSLRISDEQYF; CDR3nt: TGTGCCAGCAGTTTAAGGATTAGCGACGAGCAGTACTTC
d_gene: .; abundance: .; v_gene: TRBV6-5; j_gene: TRBJ1-1; CDR3aa: CASSYGLGFGTEAFF; CDR3nt: TGTGCCAGCAGTTACGGGCTTGGGTTTGGCACTGAAGCTTTCTTT
d_gene: .; abundance: once; v_gene: TRBV7-9; j_gene: TRBJ2-1; CDR3aa: CASSLRSADQSYNEQFF; CDR3nt: TGTGCCAGCAGCTTACGTTCCGCGGATCAATCCTACAATGAGCAGTTCTTC
d_gene: .; abundance: .; v_gene: TRBV6-5; j_gene: TRBJ1-2; CDR3aa: CASSPHTDGYGYTF; CDR3nt: TGTGCCAGCAGCCCCCATACAGACGGCTATGGCTACACCTTC
d_gene: TRBD1; abundance: .; v_gene: TRBV6-5; j_gene: TRBJ1-2; CDR3aa: CASRNLDRAYGYTF; CDR3nt: TGTGCCAGCAGGAATCTGGACAGGGCCTACGGCTACACCTTC
d_gene: .; abundance: once; v_gene: TRBV29-1; j_gene: TRBJ2-7; CDR3aa: CSVRGGDEQYF; CDR3nt: TGCAGCGTTAGAGGGGGGGACGAGCAGTACTTC
d_gene: .; abundance: few; v_gene: TRBV11-2; j_gene: TRBJ1-6; CDR3aa: CASSLVEYSPLHF; CDR3nt: TGTGCCAGCAGCTTAGTGGAGTATTCACCCCTCCACTTT
d_gene: .; abundance: .; v_gene: TRBV28; j_gene: TRBJ1-5; CDR3aa: CASSLSSGNQPQHF; CDR3nt: TGTGCCAGCAGCCTCTCCTCGGGGAATCAGCCCCAGCATTTT
d_gene: .; abundance: .; v_gene: TRBV7-9; j_gene: TRBJ1-6; CDR3aa: CASSLGGLNSPLHF; CDR3nt: TGTGCCAGCAGCTTAGGGGGGTTAAATTCACCCCTCCACTTT
d_gene: .; abundance: .; v_gene: TRBV19; j_gene: TRBJ2-4; CDR3aa: CASSIADSKNIQYF; CDR3nt: TGTGCCAGTAGTATCGCGGACTCGAAAAACATTCAGTACTTC
d_gene: .; abundance: .; v_gene: TRBV29-1; j_gene: TRBJ2-7; CDR3aa: CSVASIRDTQSGEQYF; CDR3nt: TGCAGCGTTGCTTCAATCCGGGACACCCAGTCGGGGGAGCAGTACTTC
d_gene: TRBD2; abundance: .; v_gene: TRBV7-8; j_gene: TRBJ2-5; CDR3aa: CASSSRTSRTQYF; CDR3nt: TGTGCCAGCAGCTCGCGGACTAGCCGTACCCAGTACTTC
d_gene: .; abundance: .; v_gene: TRBV10-2; j_gene: TRBJ1-2; CDR3aa: CATSRGTNYGYTF; CDR3nt: TGCGCCACTTCGCGGGGGACTAACTATGGCTACACCTTC
d_gene: .; abundance: once; v_gene: TRBV5-6; j_gene: TRBJ1-1; CDR3aa: CASSLGFGTEAFF; CDR3nt: TGTGCCAGCAGCTTGGGGTTCGGGACTGAAGCTTTCTTT
d_gene: .; abundance: few; v_gene: TRBV19; j_gene: TRBJ1-6; CDR3aa: CASSMEVPGSSYNSPLHF; CDR3nt: TGTGCCAGTAGTATGGAGGTACCAGGGAGCTCCTATAATTCACCCCTCCACTTT
d_gene: TRBD1; abundance: few; v_gene: TRBV19; j_gene: TRBJ1-2; CDR3aa: CASSTPGQGANYGYTF; CDR3nt: TGTGCCAGTAGTACACCGGGACAGGGGGCTAACTATGGCTACACCTTC
d_gene: .; abundance: few; v_gene: TRBV7-2; j_gene: TRBJ2-7; CDR3aa: CASSPLSGYEQYF; CDR3nt: TGTGCCAGCAGTCCCCTTAGCGGCTACGAGCAGTACTTC
d_gene: TRBD2; abundance: once; v_gene: TRBV5-1; j_gene: TRBJ2-7; CDR3aa: CASSLPASGGWLYEQYF; CDR3nt: TGCGCCAGCAGCTTGCCGGCTAGCGGGGGCTGGCTCTACGAGCAGTACTTC
d_gene: .; abundance: few; v_gene: TRBV19; j_gene: TRBJ1-3; CDR3aa: CASSQQSSGNTIYF; CDR3nt: TGTGCCAGTAGTCAACAGAGCTCTGGAAACACCATATATTTT
d_gene: .; abundance: few; v_gene: TRBV7-9; j_gene: TRBJ1-2; CDR3aa: CASRTQGLNYGYTF; CDR3nt: TGTGCCAGCAGGACCCAAGGCCTTAACTATGGCTACACCTTC
d_gene: .; abundance: .; v_gene: TRBV6-5; j_gene: TRBJ1-2; CDR3aa: CASSQTNRNYGYTF; CDR3nt: TGTGCCAGCAGCCAGACAAACAGAAACTATGGCTACACCTTC
d_gene: TRBD2; abundance: .; v_gene: TRBV5-4; j_gene: TRBJ2-7; CDR3aa: CASGGDSYEQYF; CDR3nt: TGTGCCAGCGGGGGGGATTCCTACGAGCAGTACTTC
d_gene: .; abundance: .; v_gene: TRBV7-2; j_gene: TRBJ2-5; CDR3aa: CASSLYGPQETQYF; CDR3nt: TGTGCCAGCAGCTTATACGGTCCCCAAGAGACCCAGTACTTC
d_gene: TRBD2; abundance: .; v_gene: TRBV28; j_gene: TRBJ2-5; CDR3aa: CASSNAGGGSGETQYF; CDR3nt: TGTGCCAGCAGCAATGCGGGGGGAGGGTCGGGAGAGACCCAGTACTTC
d_gene: TRBD1; abundance: .; v_gene: TRBV4-3; j_gene: TRBJ2-4; CDR3aa: CASSQEARQGLNIQYF; CDR3nt: TGCGCCAGCAGCCAAGAGGCCCGACAGGGTTTGAACATTCAGTACTTC
d_gene: .; abundance: few; v_gene: TRBV19; j_gene: TRBJ1-3; CDR3aa: CASSELYAGFGNTIYF; CDR3nt: TGTGCCAGTAGCGAACTCTACGCCGGGTTTGGAAACACCATATATTTT
d_gene: TRBD2; abundance: .; v_gene: TRBV2; j_gene: TRBJ2-7; CDR3aa: CAVPSGTSINEQYF; CDR3nt: TGTGCCGTCCCGTCCGGGACTAGCATTAACGAGCAGTACTTC
d_gene: .; abundance: .; v_gene: TRBV5-1; j_gene: TRBJ1-6; CDR3aa: CASSLGSNNSPLHF; CDR3nt: TGCGCCAGCAGCCTTGGGAGTAATAATTCACCCCTCCACTTT
d_gene: .; abundance: .; v_gene: TRBV18; j_gene: TRBJ1-3; CDR3aa: CASSPPGDSGNTIYF; CDR3nt: TGTGCCAGCTCACCACCGGGGGACTCTGGAAACACCATATATTTT
d_gene: TRBD1; abundance: .; v_gene: TRBV7-9; j_gene: TRBJ2-1; CDR3aa: CASSEGQMYNEQFF; CDR3nt: TGTGCCAGCAGCGAGGGACAGATGTACAATGAGCAGTTCTTC
d_gene: TRBD2; abundance: .; v_gene: TRBV28; j_gene: TRBJ2-3; CDR3aa: CASSSPLRLADTDTQYF; CDR3nt: TGTGCCAGCAGTTCTCCTTTGAGACTAGCGGACACAGATACGCAGTATTTT
d_gene: .; abundance: few; v_gene: TRBV5-4; j_gene: TRBJ1-6; CDR3aa: CASSLMSGNSPLHF; CDR3nt: TGTGCCAGCAGCTTGATGTCGGGTAATTCACCCCTCCACTTT
d_gene: .; abundance: .; v_gene: TRBV5-6; j_gene: TRBJ2-5; CDR3aa: CASSLRGEETQYF; CDR3nt: TGTGCCAGCAGCTTGCGCGGGGAAGAGACCCAGTACTTC
d_gene: .; abundance: .; v_gene: TRBV6-1; j_gene: TRBJ1-5; CDR3aa: CASSDEGYSNQPQHF; CDR3nt: TGTGCCAGCAGTGATGAGGGGTATAGCAATCAGCCCCAGCATTTT
d_gene: .; abundance: .; v_gene: TRBV5-1; j_gene: TRBJ1-4; CDR3aa: CASSLGGAPDEKLFF; CDR3nt: TGCGCCAGCAGCTTGGGGGGGGCGCCGGATGAAAAACTGTTTTTT